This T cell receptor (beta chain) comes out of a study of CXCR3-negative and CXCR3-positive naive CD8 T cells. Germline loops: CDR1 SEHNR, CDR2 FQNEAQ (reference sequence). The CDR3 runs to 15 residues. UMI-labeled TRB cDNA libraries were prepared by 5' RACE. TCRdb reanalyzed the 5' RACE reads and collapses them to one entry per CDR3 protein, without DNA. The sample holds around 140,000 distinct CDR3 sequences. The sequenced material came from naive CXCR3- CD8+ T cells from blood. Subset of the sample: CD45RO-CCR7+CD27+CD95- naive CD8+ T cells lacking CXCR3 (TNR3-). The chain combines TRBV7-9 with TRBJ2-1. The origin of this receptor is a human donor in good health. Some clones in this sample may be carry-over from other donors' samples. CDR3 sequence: CASTPMRPSNNEQFF.